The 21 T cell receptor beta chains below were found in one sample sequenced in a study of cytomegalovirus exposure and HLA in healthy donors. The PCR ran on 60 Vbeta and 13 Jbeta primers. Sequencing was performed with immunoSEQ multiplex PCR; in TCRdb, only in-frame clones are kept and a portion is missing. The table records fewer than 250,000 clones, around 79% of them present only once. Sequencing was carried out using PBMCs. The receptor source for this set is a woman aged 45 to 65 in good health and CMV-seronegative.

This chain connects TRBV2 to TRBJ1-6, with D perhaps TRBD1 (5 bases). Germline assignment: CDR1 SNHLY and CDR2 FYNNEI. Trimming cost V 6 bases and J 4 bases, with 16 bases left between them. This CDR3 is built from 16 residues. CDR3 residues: CASRSRALEYNSPLHF. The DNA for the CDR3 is TGTGCCAGCAGGAGCAGGGCGTTGGAATATAATTCACCCCTCCACTTT. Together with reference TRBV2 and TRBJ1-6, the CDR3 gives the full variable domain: EPEVTQTPSHQVTQMGQEVILRCVPISNHLYFYWYRQILGQKVEFLVSFYNNEISEKSEIFDDQFSVERPDGSNFTLKIRSTKLEDSAMYFCASRSRALEYNSPLHFGNGTRLTVT.

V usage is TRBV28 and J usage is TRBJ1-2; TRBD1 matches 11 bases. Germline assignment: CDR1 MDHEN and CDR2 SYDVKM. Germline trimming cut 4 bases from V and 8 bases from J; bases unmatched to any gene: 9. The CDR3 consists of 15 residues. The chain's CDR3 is CASSWTGGKLGGYTF. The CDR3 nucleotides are TGTGCCAGCAGTTGGACAGGGGGCAAGTTAGGGGGCTACACCTTC.

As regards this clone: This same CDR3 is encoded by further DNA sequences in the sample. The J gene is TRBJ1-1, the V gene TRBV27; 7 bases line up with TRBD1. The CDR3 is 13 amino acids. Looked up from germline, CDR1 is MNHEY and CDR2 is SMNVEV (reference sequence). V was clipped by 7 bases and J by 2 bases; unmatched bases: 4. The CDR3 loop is CASTDRLNTEAFF. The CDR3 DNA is TGTGCCAGCACGGACAGGCTCAACACTGAAGCTTTCTTT.

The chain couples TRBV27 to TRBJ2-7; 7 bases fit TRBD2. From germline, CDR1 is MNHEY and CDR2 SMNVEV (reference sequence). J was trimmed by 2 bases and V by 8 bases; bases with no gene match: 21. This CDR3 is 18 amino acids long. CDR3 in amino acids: CASGALGGLLLQTYEQYF. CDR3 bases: TGTGCCAGCGGAGCCTTGGGAGGGCTTCTCCTTCAAACCTACGAGCAGTACTTC.

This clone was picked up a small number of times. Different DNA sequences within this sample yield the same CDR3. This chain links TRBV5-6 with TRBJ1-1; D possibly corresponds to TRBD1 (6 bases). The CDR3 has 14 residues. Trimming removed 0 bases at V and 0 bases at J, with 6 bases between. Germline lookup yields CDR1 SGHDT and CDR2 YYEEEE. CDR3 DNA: TGTGCCAGCAGCTTGGGACAGGTGAACACTGAAGCTTTCTTT. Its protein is CASSLGQVNTEAFF.

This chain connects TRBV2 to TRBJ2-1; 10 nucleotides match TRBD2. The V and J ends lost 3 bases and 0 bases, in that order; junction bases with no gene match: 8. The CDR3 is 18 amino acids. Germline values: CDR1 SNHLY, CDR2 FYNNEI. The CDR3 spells CASSDRLAGDRSYNEQFF. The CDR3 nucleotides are TGTGCCAGCAGTGATCGGCTAGCGGGGGACCGCTCCTACAATGAGCAGTTCTTC.

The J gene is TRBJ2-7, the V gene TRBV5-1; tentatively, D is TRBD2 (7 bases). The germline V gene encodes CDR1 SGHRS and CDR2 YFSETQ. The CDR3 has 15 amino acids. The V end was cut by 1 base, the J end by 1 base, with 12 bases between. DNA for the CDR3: TGCGCCAGCAGCTTGAGGGGGGGAGGGTCCTACGAGCAGTACTTC. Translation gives CASSLRGGGSYEQYF.

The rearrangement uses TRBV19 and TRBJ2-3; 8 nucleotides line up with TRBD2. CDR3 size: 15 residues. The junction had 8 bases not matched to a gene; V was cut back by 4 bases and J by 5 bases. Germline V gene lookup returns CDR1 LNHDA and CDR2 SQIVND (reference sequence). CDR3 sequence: CASSKGGGYGDTQYF. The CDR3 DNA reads TGTGCCAGTAGTAAAGGCGGGGGGTATGGAGATACGCAGTATTTT.

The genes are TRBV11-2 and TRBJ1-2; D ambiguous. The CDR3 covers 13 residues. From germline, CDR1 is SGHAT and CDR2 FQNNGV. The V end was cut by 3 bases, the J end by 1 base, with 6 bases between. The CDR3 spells CASSFNSNYGYTF. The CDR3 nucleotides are TGTGCCAGCAGCTTTAACAGTAACTATGGCTACACCTTC.

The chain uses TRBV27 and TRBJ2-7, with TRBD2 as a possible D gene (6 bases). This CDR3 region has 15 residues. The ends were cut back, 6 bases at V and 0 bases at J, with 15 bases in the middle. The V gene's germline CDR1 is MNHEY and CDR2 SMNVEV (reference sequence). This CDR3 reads CASSRRGGSSYEQYF. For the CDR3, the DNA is TGTGCCAGCAGCCGCCGGGGAGGCAGCTCCTACGAGCAGTACTTC.

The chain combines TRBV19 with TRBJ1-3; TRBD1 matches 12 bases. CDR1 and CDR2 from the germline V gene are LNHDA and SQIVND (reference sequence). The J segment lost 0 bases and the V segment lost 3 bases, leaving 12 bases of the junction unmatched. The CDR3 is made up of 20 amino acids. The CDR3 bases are TGTGCCAGTAGTATGTTCGGGACAGGGGGCGAGCCCCTCTCTGGAAACACCATATATTTT. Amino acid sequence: CASSMFGTGGEPLSGNTIYF.

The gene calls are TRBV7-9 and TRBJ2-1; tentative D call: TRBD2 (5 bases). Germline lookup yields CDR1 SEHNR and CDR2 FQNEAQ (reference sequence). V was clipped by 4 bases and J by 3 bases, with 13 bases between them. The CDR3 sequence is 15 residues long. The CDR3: CASSSRLRVYNEQFF. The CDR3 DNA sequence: TGTGCCAGCAGCTCCCGACTGAGGGTCTACAATGAGCAGTTCTTC.

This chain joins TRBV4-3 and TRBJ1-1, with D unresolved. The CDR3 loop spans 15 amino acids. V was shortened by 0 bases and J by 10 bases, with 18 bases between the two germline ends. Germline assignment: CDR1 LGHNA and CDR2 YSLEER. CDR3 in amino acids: CASSQDLEGLIGAFF. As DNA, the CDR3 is TGCGCCAGCAGCCAAGATCTCGAGGGTCTCATAGGAGCTTTCTTT.

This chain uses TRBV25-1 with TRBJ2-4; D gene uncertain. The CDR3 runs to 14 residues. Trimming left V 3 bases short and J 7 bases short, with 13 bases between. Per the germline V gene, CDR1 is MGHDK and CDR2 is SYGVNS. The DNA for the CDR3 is TGTGCCAGCAGTGAGTCAGGCAGGTCGAACATTCAGTACTTC. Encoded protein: CASSESGRSNIQYF.

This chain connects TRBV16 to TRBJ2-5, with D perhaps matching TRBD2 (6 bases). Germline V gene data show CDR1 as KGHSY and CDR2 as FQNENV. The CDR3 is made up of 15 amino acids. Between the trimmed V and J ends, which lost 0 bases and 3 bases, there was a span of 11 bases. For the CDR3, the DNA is TGTGCCAGCAGCCAATCTAGGCCTAGCGAAGAGACCCAGTACTTC. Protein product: CASSQSRPSEETQYF.

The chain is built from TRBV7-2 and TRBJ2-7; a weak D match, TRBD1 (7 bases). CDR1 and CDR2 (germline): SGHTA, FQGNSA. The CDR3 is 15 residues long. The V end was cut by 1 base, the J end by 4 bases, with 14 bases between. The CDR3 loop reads CASSLEGGGTYEQYF. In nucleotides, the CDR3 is TGTGCCAGCAGCTTAGAAGGGGGCGGGACATACGAGCAGTACTTC.

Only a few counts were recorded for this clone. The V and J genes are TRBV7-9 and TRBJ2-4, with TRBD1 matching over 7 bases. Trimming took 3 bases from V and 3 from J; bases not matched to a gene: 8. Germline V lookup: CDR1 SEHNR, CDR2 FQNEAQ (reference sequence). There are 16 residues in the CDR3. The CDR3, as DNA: TGTGCCAGCAGCTTCAAAGGGGGCGCGGACAAAAACATTCAGTACTTC. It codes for CASSFKGGADKNIQYF.

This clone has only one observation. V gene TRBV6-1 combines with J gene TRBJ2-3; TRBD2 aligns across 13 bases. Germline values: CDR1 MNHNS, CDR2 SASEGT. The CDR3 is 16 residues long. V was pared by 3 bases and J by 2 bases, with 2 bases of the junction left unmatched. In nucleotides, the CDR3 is TGTGCCAGCAGTGAGACTAGCGGGGGGTTCACAGATACGCAGTATTTT. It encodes CASSETSGGFTDTQYF.

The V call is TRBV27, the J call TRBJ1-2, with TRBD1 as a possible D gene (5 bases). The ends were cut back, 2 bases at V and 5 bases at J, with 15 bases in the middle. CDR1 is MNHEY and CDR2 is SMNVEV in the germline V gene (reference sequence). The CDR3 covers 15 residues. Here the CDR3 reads CASSLRGTAAYGYTF. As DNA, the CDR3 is TGTGCCAGCAGTTTAAGGGGAACGGCGGCTTATGGCTACACCTTC.

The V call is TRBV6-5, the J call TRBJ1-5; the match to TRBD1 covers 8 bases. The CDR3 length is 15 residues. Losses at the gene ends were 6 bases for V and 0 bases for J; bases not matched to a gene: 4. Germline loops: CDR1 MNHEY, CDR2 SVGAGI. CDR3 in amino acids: CASRTTGDSNQPQHF. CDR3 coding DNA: TGTGCCAGCAGGACGACAGGGGATAGCAATCAGCCCCAGCATTTT.

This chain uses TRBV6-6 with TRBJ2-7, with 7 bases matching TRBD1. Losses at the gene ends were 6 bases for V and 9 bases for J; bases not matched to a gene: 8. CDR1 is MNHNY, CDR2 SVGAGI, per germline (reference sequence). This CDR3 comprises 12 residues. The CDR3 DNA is TGTGCCAGCAGCTGGGACAGCCCGAGGCAGTACTTC. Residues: CASSWDSPRQYF.